This T cell receptor (beta chain) was obtained from a study of T-cell memory formation after mild COVID-19. Many counts were recorded for this clonotype. MiXCR, applied by TCRdb to the 5' RACE reads, yields one record per CDR3 protein. The sample records hundreds of thousands of distinct CDR3 sequences, 8.2% being singletons. The germline gives CDR1 SGHDT, CDR2 YYEEEE. The CDR3 length is 14 residues. Trimming cost V 4 bases and J 3 bases; bases outside gene matches: 6. What was sequenced was PBMCs or a T cell subset sorted from them (not recorded which). The V gene is TRBV5-6, the J gene TRBJ2-7, with 8 bases aligning to TRBD1. This receptor was taken from a man between 18 and 29 years old who had mild COVID-19 (a few samples of this study predate the infection). Cell type and time point are not known. The CDR3 bases are TGTGCCAGCAGCCTCCTAGGACAGGGCTACGAGCAGTACGTC. It codes for CASSLLGQGYEQYV.